This T cell receptor beta chain emerged from a study of OX40 agonist ivuxolimab in advanced cancers. This CDR3 region has 16 residues. V was trimmed by 7 bases and J by 7 bases, leaving 23 bases between them. The germline CDR1 and CDR2 sequences are LNHDA and SQIVND (reference sequence). Assay used: immunoSEQ multiplex PCR; TCRdb lists only in-frame clones, some missing. The data contain some 70,000 clones, just over 85% of them singletons. The sequence derives from an adult with an advanced solid tumor such as melanoma, head and neck, liver or kidney cancer. The sequenced sample was CD4+ or CD8+ T cells sorted from blood, obtained in a trial of the OX40 agonist ivuxolimab. This chain connects TRBV19 to TRBJ1-5; TRBD1 is a possible D gene (5 bases). This CDR3 is CASTLFSTDKRQPQHF. CDR3 bases: TGTGCCAGTACTCTCTTCTCCACGGACAAGAGGCAGCCCCAGCATTTT.